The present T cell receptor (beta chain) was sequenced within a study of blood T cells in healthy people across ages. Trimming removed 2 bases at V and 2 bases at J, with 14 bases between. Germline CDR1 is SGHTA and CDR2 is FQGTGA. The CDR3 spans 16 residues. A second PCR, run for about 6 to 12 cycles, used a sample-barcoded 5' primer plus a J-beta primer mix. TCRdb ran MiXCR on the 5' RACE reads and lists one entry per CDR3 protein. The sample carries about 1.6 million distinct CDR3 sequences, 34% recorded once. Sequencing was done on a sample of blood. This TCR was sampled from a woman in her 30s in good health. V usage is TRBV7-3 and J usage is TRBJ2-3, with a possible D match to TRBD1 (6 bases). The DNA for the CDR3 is TGTGCCAGCAGCTTAGGTACAGGGAGATTCACAGATACGCAGTATTTT. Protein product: CASSLGTGRFTDTQYF.